This passage covers 19 T cell receptor beta chains from one sample sequenced in a study of control samples from healthy donors and cancer patients. Assay used: immunoSEQ multiplex PCR; TCRdb lists only in-frame clones, some missing. The sample table includes under 200,000 clones. Sequenced sample: blood. These receptor sequences come from a woman aged 25 to 39 in good health.

This sequence joins TRBV16 and TRBJ1-4; TRBD1 agrees at 7 bases. The V gene's germline CDR1 is KGHSY and CDR2 FQNENV. J gave up 8 bases and V 4 bases, and 7 bases lay outside the gene matches. The CDR3 covers 14 residues. CDR3 in DNA: TGTGCCAGCAGCCCGAGACAGGGTGCGGAAAAACTGTTTTTT. As protein: CASSPRQGAEKLFF.

The CDR3 spells CASSLRGGSTDTQYF. CDR3 bases: TGTGCCAGCAGCTTGCGGGGGGGAAGCACAGATACGCAGTATTTT. The gene calls are TRBV11-2 and TRBJ2-3; TRBD2 agrees at 9 bases. V shed 3 bases and J 0 bases; nucleotides not matched to a gene: 1. Germline V gives CDR1 SGHAT, CDR2 FQNNGV. The CDR3 length is 15 residues.

V usage is TRBV10-3 and J usage is TRBJ1-2, with 7 positions matching TRBD1. The CDR3 runs 14 residues. The V segment lost 0 bases and the J segment 8 bases; nucleotides outside the gene matches: 6. In germline, CDR1 is ENHRY, CDR2 SYGVKD. The CDR3 DNA sequence: TGTGCCATCAGTGAGTCTGACAGGGCCGGCGGCTACACCTTC. It encodes CAISESDRAGGYTF.

The CDR3 protein is CASRGAGRVYGYTF. The CDR3 DNA reads as TGTGCCAGTCGGGGAGCAGGGAGGGTATATGGCTACACCTTC. The chain uses TRBV28 and TRBJ1-2; possible D gene TRBD1, 5 bases. The V gene lost 9 bases and the J gene lost 5 bases, with 19 bases spanning the gap. This CDR3 region has 14 residues. Germline lookup yields CDR1 MDHEN and CDR2 SYDVKM.

V gene TRBV19 combines with J gene TRBJ2-7; 9 bases align to TRBD1. The junction had 5 bases not matched to a gene; V was cut back by 3 bases and J by 2 bases. Germline lookup yields CDR1 LNHDA and CDR2 SQIVND (reference sequence). The CDR3 is 15 residues long. CDR3 nucleotide sequence: TGTGCCAGTAGTATCGGACAGGGGAGAACCTACGAGCAGTACTTC. It is translated as CASSIGQGRTYEQYF.

The chain has TRBV6-5 and TRBJ2-1; D remains ambiguous. Looked up from germline, CDR1 is MNHEY and CDR2 is SVGAGI. This CDR3 has 14 residues. Between the trimmed V and J ends, which lost 6 bases and 4 bases, there was a span of 13 bases. The CDR3 here is CASSPAWGYNEQFF. Here the CDR3 DNA reads TGTGCCAGCAGCCCAGCATGGGGTTACAATGAGCAGTTCTTC.

V gene TRBV3-1 (or the pseudogene TRBV3-2) combines with J gene TRBJ2-7; D remains ambiguous. In germline, CDR1 is LGHDT, CDR2 YNNKEL (reference sequence). CDR3 size: 15 residues. Trimming removed 0 bases at V and 5 bases at J, with 14 bases between. For the CDR3, the DNA is TGTGCCAGCAGCCAAGACACACAAACTTTCAACGAGCAGTACTTC. Protein sequence: CASSQDTQTFNEQYF.

The CDR3 DNA reads TGCGCCAGCAGCCAAGACTGGGGGCTTTCCTACAATGAGCAGTTCTTC. Its protein is CASSQDWGLSYNEQFF. The gene calls are TRBV4-3 and TRBJ2-1, with D possibly matching TRBD1 (6 bases). The CDR3 consists of 16 residues. Trimming removed 0 bases from V and 1 base from J, with 10 bases in between. Looked up from germline, CDR1 is LGHNA and CDR2 is YSLEER.

This chain joins TRBV13 and TRBJ2-7, with a possible D match to TRBD1 (5 bases). Between the trimmed V and J ends, which lost 6 bases and 5 bases, there was a span of 11 bases. Germline-derived CDR1 and CDR2 are PRHDT and FYEKMQ (reference sequence). This CDR3 has 12 residues. CDR3 bases: TGTGCCAGCAGTCCAGGGTTGGACGAGCAGTACTTC. This translates into CASSPGLDEQYF. The whole variable domain, remainder taken from reference TRBV13 and TRBJ2-7, is AAGVIQSPRHLIKEKRETATLKCYPIPRHDTVYWYQQGPGQDPQFLISFYEKMQSDKGSIPDRFSAQQFSDYHSELNMSSLELGDSALYFCASSPGLDEQYFGPGTRLTVT.

The chain combines TRBV6-4 with TRBJ1-2; TRBD1 might be the D (6 bases). With 1 base removed from V and 7 bases from J, the gap between germline ends came to 16 bases. The CDR3 covers 15 residues. Germline assignment: CDR1 MRHNA and CDR2 SNTAGT. The CDR3 reads CASSDFVSGDGGYTF. CDR3 coding DNA: TGTGCCAGCAGTGACTTTGTTTCAGGGGATGGTGGCTACACCTTC.

CDR3 in amino acids: CATSDPDRGILSGANVLTF. In nucleotides, the CDR3 is TGTGCCACCAGTGATCCGGACAGGGGCATACTCTCTGGGGCCAACGTCCTGACTTTC. The chain carries TRBV24-1 and TRBJ2-6; 9 positions match TRBD1. The CDR3 has 19 amino acids. Per germline, CDR1 KGHDR and CDR2 SFDVKD. Trimming took 3 bases from V and 0 from J; bases not matched to a gene: 8.

This rearrangement joins TRBV4-1 to TRBJ1-1; D is ambiguous. This CDR3 is 14 amino acids long. Trimming removed 2 bases at V and 1 base at J, with 8 bases between. Germline CDR1 and CDR2: MGHRA and YSYEKL. The CDR3 protein is CASSQPYKNTEAFF. In nucleotides, the CDR3 is TGCGCCAGCAGCCAACCCTACAAGAACACTGAAGCTTTCTTT.

The rearrangement links TRBV2 to TRBJ1-6; D unclear. The CDR3 has 11 residues. CDR1 and CDR2 from the germline V gene are SNHLY and FYNNEI. V was trimmed by 6 bases and J by 10 bases, leaving 7 bases between them. CDR3 in DNA: TGTGCCAGCAGAGACGGATCACCCCTCCACTTT. It translates to CASRDGSPLHF.

CDR3 region: CASSLNLASNYGYTF. DNA for the CDR3: TGTGCCAGCAGCTTAAATCTGGCCTCTAACTATGGCTACACCTTC. The gene calls are TRBV7-2 and TRBJ1-2, with D hard to call. V lost 2 bases to trimming and J lost 0 bases, with 10 bases between them. Germline-derived CDR1 and CDR2 are SGHTA and FQGNSA. The CDR3 is 15 residues long.

The chain has TRBV25-1 and TRBJ2-3; D gene ambiguous. The CDR3 has 13 residues. Between the trimmed V and J ends, which lost 4 bases and 3 bases, there was a span of 8 bases. Germline assignment: CDR1 MGHDK and CDR2 SYGVNS. The CDR3 loop reads CASSALLTDTQYF. In DNA, the CDR3 is TGTGCCAGCAGTGCCCTCTTAACAGATACGCAGTATTTT.

This rearrangement joins TRBV7-9 to TRBJ2-4; D might be TRBD1 (5 bases). Trimming removed 5 bases from V and 1 base from J, with 12 bases in between. The CDR3 runs 15 residues. Germline values: CDR1 SEHNR, CDR2 FQNEAQ (reference sequence). CDR3 sequence reads: CASSPDDSAKNIQYF. The CDR3 DNA reads as TGTGCCAGCAGCCCAGACGACAGTGCCAAAAACATTCAGTACTTC. The full variable domain, with the rest looked up from reference TRBV7-9 and TRBJ2-4, is DTGVSQNPRHKITKRGQNVTFRCDPISEHNRLYWYRQTLGQGPEFLTYFQNEAQLEKSRLLSDRFSAERPKGSFSTLEIQRTEQGDSAMYLCASSPDDSAKNIQYFGAGTRLSVL.

J is TRBJ1-1 and V is TRBV29-1; D call uncertain. Germline values: CDR1 SQVTM, CDR2 ANQGSEA. The CDR3 loop spans 12 amino acids. Trimming left V 4 bases short and J 3 bases short, with 9 bases between. CDR3 coding DNA: TGCAGCGTTGTAGGCCTATACACTGAAGCTTTCTTT. This codes for CSVVGLYTEAFF.

V usage is TRBV6-5 and J usage is TRBJ2-5; perhaps TRBD2 as D (7 bases). The CDR3 contains 15 residues. Germline V gene lookup returns CDR1 MNHEY and CDR2 SVGAGI. Trimming removed 2 bases at V and 1 base at J, with 11 bases between. CDR3 DNA: TGTGCCAGCAGTTACGCGGCGGGGGCCCAAGAGACCCAGTACTTC. This sequence encodes CASSYAAGAQETQYF.

V usage is TRBV19 and J usage is TRBJ1-2; perhaps TRBD1 as D (5 bases). The CDR3 has 14 residues. The V gene's germline CDR1 is LNHDA and CDR2 SQIVND (reference sequence). V was cut by 0 bases and J by 4 bases, with 9 bases left in between. The CDR3, as DNA: TGTGCCAGTAGTATAGATTTGGGGCTCTATGGCTACACCTTC. This translates into CASSIDLGLYGYTF.